This entry describes one T cell receptor beta chain. The germline V gene encodes CDR1 MNHNY and CDR2 SVGAGI (reference sequence). This CDR3 has 16 amino acids. V shed 6 bases, J shed 6 bases, and the junction held 14 bases outside the gene matches. Method: immunoSEQ multiplex PCR; TCRdb's copy keeps in-frame clones and lacks some. The sample contains some 150,000 clones, approximately 88% of which appear only once. This specimen belongs to a study of blood T cell repertoires in COVID-19. In the study overall: Italy, Spain and the United States were the sources of the convalescent and acute COVID-19 samples.

This rearrangement joins TRBV6-6 to TRBJ2-3; 8 nucleotides agree with TRBD2. Specimen: peripheral blood. This clonotype originated in a human donor in a cohort sampled during active COVID-19. The CDR3 here is CASSRPSGRDPDTQYF. The CDR3 DNA reads TGTGCCAGCAGCCGCCCCAGCGGGAGAGACCCGGATACGCAGTATTTT.